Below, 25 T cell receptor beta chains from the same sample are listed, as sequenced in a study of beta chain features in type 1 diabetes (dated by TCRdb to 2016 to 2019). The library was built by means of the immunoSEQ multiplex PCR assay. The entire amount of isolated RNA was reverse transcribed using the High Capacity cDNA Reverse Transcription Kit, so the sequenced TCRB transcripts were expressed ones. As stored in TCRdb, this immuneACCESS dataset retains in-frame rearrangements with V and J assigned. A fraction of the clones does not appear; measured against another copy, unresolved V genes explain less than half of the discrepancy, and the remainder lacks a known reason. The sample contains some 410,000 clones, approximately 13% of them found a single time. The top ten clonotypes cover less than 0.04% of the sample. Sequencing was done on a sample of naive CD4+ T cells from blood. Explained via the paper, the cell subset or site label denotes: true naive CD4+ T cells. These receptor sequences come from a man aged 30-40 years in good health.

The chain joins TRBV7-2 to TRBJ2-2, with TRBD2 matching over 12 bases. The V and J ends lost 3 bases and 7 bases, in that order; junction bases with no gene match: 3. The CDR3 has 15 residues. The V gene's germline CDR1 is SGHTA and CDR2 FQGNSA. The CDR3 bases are TGTGCCAGCAGCTTGGCGGGACTAGCGGGCGGGGAGCTGTTTTTT. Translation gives CASSLAGLAGGELFF. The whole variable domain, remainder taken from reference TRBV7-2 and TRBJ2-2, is GAGVSQSPSNKVTEKGKDVELRCDPISGHTALYWYRQSLGQGLEFLIYFQGNSAPDKSGLPSDRFSAERTGGSVSTLTIQRTQQEDSAVYLCASSLAGLAGGELFFGEGSRLTVL.

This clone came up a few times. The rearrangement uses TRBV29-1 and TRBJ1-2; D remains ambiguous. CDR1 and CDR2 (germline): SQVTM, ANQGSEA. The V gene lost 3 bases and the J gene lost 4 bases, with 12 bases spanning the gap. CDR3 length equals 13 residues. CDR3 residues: CSVDHPSSYGYTF. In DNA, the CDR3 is TGCAGCGTTGATCATCCATCATCCTATGGCTACACCTTC.

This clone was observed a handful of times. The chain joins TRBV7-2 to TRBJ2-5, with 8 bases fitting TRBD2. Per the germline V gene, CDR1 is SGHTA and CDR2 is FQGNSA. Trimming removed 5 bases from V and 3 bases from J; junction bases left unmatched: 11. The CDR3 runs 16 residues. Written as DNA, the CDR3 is TGTGCCAGCAGCGCGACAACTAGCGGAACTAAAGAGACCCAGTACTTC. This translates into CASSATTSGTKETQYF.

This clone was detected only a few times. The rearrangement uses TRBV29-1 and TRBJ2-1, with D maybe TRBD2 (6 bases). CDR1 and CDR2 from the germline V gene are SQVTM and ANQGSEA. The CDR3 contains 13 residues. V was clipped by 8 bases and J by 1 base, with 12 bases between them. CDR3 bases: TGCAGCACCTACCGGGAGTCCTACAATGAGCAGTTCTTC. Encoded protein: CSTYRESYNEQFF.

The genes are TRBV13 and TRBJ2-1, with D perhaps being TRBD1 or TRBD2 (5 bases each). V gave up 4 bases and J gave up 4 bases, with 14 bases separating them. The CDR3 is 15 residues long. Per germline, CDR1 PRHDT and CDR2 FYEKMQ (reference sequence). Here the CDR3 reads CASSSRDGPYNEQFF. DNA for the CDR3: TGTGCCAGCAGCTCCCGGGACGGACCTTACAATGAGCAGTTCTTC.

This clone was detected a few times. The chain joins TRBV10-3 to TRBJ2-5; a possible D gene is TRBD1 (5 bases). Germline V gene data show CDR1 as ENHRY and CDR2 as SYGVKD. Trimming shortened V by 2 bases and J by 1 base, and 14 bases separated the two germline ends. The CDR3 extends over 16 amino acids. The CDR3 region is CAISEIRGSLQETQYF. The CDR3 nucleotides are TGTGCCATCAGTGAGATAAGGGGCAGCCTCCAAGAGACCCAGTACTTC.

CDR3 in amino acids: CASSSRGKVSNYGYTF. CDR3 coding DNA: TGTGCCAGCAGCTCCAGGGGGAAGGTTAGCAACTATGGCTACACCTTC. V is TRBV5-6 and J is TRBJ1-2; TRBD1 matches at 7 bases. CDR3 length: 16 amino acids. Germline-derived CDR1 and CDR2 are SGHDT and YYEEEE. Trimming cost V 3 bases and J 2 bases; bases outside gene matches: 10.

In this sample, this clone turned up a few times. CDR3 sequence: CASTIRKGIYTF. The CDR3 DNA sequence: TGTGCCAGTACCATACGGAAGGGGATTTACACCTTC. The chain links TRBV19 to TRBJ1-2, with a tentative D call TRBD1 (5 bases). V was clipped by 7 bases and J by 11 bases, with 17 bases between them. This CDR3 has 12 residues. Per the germline V gene, CDR1 is LNHDA and CDR2 is SQIVND (reference sequence).

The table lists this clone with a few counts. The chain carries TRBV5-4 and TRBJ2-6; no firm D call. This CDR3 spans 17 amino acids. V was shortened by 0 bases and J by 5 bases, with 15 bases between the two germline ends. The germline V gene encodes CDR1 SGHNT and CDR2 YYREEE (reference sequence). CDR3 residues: CASSLGVVRDRANVLTF. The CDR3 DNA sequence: TGTGCCAGCAGCTTGGGCGTGGTAAGGGATCGGGCCAACGTCCTGACTTTC.

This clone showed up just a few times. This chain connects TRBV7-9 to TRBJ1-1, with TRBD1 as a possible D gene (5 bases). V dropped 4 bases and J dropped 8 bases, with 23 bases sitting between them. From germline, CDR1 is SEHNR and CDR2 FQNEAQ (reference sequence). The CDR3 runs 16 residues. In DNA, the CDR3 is TGTGCCAGCAGCTGGGAGATTTTGGGGTCCGGGGCAGAAGCTTTCTTT. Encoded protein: CASSWEILGSGAEAFF.

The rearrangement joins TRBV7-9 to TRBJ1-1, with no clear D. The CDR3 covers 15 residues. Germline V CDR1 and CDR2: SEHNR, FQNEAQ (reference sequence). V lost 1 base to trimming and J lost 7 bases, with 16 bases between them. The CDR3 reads CASSLEGASTLEAFF. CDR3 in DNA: TGTGCCAGCAGCTTAGAGGGAGCCAGCACACTTGAAGCTTTCTTT.

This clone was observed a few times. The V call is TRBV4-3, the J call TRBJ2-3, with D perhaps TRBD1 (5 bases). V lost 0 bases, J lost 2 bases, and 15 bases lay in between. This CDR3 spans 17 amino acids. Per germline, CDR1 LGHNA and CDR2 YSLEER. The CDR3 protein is CASSQEAGQANTDTQYF. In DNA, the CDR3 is TGCGCCAGCAGCCAAGAGGCAGGGCAGGCTAACACAGATACGCAGTATTTT.

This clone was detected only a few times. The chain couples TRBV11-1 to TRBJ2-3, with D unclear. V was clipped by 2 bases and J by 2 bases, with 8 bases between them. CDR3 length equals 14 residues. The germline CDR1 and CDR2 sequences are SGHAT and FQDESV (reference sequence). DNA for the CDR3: TGTGCCAGCAGCTTATATGGGAACACAGATACGCAGTATTTT. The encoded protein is CASSLYGNTDTQYF.

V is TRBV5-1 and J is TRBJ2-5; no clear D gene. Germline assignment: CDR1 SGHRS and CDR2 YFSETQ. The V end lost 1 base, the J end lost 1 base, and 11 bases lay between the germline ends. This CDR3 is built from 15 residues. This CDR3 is CASSLMRSIQETQYF. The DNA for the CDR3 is TGCGCCAGCAGCTTGATGAGGTCTATCCAAGAGACCCAGTACTTC. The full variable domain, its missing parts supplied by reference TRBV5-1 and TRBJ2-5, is KAGVTQTPRYLIKTRGQQVTLSCSPISGHRSVSWYQQTPGQGLQFLFEYFSETQRNKGNFPGRFSGRQFSNSRSEMNVSTLELGDSALYLCASSLMRSIQETQYFGPGTRLLVL.

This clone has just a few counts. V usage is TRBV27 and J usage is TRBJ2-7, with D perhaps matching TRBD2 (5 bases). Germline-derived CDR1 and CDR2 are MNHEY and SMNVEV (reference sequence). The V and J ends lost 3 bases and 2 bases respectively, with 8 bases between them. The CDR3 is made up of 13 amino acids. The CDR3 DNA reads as TGTGCCAGCAGTTTCCCGGGAACCTACGAGCAGTACGTC. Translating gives CASSFPGTYEQYV.

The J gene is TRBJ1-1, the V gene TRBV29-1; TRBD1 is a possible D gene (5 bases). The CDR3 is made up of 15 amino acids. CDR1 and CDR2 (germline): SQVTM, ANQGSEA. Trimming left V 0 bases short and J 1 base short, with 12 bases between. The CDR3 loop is CSVEDMGGTNTEAFF. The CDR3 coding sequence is TGCAGCGTTGAAGATATGGGGGGAACGAACACTGAAGCTTTCTTT.

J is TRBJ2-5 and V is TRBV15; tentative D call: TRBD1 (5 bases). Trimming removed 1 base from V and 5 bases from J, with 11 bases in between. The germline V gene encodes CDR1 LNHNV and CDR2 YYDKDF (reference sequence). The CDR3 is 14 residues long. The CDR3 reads CATSRGTFGETQYF. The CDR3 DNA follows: TGTGCCACCAGCAGAGGGACATTCGGGGAGACCCAGTACTTC.

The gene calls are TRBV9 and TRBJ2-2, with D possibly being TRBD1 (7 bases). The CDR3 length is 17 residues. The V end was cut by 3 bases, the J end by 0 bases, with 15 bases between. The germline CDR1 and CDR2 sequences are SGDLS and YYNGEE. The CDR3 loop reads CASSEEGQLANTGELFF. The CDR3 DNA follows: TGTGCCAGCAGCGAGGAGGGACAGCTCGCGAACACCGGGGAGCTGTTTTTT.

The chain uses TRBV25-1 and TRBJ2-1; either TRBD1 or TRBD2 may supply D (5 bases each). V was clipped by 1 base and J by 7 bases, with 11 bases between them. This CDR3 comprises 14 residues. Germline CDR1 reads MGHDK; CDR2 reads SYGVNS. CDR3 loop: CASSESGARNEQFF. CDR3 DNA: TGTGCCAGCAGTGAATCCGGGGCGAGGAATGAGCAGTTCTTC. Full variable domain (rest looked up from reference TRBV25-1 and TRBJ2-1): EADIYQTPRYLVIGTGKKITLECSQTMGHDKMYWYQQDPGMELHLIHYSYGVNSTEKGDLSSESTVSRIRTEHFPLTLESARPSHTSQYLCASSESGARNEQFFGPGTRLTVL.

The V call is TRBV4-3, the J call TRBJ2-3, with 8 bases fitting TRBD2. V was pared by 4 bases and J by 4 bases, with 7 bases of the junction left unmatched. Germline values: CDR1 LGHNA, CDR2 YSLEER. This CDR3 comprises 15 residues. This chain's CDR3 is CASSPGAGGSDTQYF. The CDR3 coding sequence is TGCGCCAGCAGCCCCGGGGCGGGGGGTTCAGATACGCAGTATTTT.

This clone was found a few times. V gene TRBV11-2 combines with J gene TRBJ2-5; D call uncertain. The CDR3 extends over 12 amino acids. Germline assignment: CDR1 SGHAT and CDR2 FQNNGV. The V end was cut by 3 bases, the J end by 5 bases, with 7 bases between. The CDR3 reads CASSFFPETQYF. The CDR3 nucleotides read TGTGCCAGCAGCTTCTTTCCGGAGACCCAGTACTTC. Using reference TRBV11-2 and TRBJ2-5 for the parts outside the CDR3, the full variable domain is EAGVAQSPRYKIIEKRQSVAFWCNPISGHATLYWYQQILGQGPKLLIQFQNNGVVDDSQLPKDRFSAERLKGVDSTLKIQPAKLEDSAVYLCASSFFPETQYFGPGTRLLVL.

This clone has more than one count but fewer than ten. In DNA form, the CDR3 reads TGCGCCAGCAGCCAAGATCGGATCACCGGGGAGCTGTTTTTT. The encoded protein is CASSQDRITGELFF. The chain employs TRBV4-3 and TRBJ2-2; no firm D call. Germline CDR1 reads LGHNA; CDR2 reads YSLEER. Between the trimmed V and J ends, which lost 0 bases and 4 bases, there was a span of 6 bases. The CDR3 contains 14 residues.

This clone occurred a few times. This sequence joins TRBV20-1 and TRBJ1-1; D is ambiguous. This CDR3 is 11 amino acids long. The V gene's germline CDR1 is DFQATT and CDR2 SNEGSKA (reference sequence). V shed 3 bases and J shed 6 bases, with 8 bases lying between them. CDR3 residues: CSASLGAEAFF. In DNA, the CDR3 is TGCAGTGCTAGTCTTGGCGCTGAAGCTTTCTTT.

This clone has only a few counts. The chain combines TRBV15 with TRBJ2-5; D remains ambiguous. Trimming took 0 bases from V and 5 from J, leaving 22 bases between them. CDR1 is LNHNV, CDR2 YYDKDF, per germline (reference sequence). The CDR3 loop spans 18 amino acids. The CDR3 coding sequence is TGTGCCACCAGCAGAGACTGGGCAGGTTTGGCGGTGCGGGAGACCCAGTACTTC. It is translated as CATSRDWAGLAVRETQYF.

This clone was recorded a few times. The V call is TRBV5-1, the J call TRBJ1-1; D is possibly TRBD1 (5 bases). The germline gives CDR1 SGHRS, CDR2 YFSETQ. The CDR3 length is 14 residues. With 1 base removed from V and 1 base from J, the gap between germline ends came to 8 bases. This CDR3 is CASSLSGPNTEAFF. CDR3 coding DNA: TGCGCCAGCAGCTTGTCAGGGCCGAACACTGAAGCTTTCTTT.